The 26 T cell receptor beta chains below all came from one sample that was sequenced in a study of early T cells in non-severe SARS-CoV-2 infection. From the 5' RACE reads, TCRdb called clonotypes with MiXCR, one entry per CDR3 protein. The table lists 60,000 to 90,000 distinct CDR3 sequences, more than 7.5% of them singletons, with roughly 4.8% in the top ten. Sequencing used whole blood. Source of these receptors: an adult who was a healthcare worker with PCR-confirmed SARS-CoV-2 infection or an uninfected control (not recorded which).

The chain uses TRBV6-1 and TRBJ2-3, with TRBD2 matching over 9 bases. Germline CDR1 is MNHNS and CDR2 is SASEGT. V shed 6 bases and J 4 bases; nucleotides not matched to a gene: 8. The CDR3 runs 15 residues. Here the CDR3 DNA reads TGTGCCAGCAGCCGAGCGGGAGGAGGGGCAGATACGCAGTATTTT. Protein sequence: CASSRAGGGADTQYF.

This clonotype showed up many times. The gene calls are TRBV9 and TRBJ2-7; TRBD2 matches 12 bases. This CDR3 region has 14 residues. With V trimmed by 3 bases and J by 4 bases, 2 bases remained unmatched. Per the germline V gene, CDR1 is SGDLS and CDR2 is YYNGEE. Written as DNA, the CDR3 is TGTGCCAGCAGCGAGGGACTAGCGGGTTACGAGCAGTACTTC. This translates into CASSEGLAGYEQYF.

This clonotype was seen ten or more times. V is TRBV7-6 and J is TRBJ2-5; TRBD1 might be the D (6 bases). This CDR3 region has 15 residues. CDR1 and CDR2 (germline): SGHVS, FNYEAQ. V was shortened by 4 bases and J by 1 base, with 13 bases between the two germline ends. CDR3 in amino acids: CASSSTRTAQETQYF. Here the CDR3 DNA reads TGTGCCAGCAGCTCAACTCGGACAGCCCAAGAGACCCAGTACTTC.

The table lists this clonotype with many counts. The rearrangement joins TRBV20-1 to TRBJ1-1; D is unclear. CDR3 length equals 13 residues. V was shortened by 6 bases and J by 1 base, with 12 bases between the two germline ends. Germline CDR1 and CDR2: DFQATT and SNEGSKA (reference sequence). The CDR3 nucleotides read TGCAGTGCCGGACCCACCAGGAACACTGAAGCTTTCTTT. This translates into CSAGPTRNTEAFF.

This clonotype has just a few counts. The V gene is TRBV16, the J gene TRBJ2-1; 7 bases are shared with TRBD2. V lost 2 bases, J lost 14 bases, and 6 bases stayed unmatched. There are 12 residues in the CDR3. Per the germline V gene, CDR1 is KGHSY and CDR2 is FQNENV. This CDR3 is CASSQETSLEFF. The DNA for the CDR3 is TGTGCCAGCAGCCAAGAGACTAGCTTGGAGTTCTTC.

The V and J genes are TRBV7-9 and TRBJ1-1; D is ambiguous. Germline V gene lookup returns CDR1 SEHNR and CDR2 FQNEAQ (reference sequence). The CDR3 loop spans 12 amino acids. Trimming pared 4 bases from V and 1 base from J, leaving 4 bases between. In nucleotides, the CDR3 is TGTGCCAGCAGCTCACAGAACACTGAAGCTTTCTTT. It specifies CASSSQNTEAFF.

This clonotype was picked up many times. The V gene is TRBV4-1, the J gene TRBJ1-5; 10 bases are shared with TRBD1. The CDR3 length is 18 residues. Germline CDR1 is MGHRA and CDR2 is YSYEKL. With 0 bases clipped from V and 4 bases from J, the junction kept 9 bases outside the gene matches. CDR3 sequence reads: CASSQDIGTGAQNQPQHF. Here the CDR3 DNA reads TGCGCCAGCAGCCAAGATATAGGGACAGGGGCACAAAATCAGCCCCAGCATTTT.

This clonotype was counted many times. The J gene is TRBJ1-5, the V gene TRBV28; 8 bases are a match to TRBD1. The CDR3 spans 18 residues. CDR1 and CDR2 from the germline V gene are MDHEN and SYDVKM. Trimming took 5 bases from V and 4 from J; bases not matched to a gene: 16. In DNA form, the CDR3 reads TGTGCCAGCAGTCCCCATCAGGGGGCAGGCGCGGGGAATCAGCCCCAGCATTTT. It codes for CASSPHQGAGAGNQPQHF.

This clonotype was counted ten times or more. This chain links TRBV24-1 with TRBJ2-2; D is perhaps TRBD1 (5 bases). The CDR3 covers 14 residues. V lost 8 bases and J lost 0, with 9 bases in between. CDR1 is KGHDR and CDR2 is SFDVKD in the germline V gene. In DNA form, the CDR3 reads TGTGCCACCACTGGGGCAGCGAACACCGGGGAGCTGTTTTTT. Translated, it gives CATTGAANTGELFF.

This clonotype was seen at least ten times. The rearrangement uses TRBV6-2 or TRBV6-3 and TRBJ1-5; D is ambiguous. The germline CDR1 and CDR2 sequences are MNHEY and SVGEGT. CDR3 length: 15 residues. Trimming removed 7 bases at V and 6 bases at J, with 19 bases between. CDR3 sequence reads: CASKDGDRLSQPQHF. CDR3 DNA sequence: TGTGCCAGCAAGGACGGGGATCGTTTGAGTCAGCCCCAGCATTTT.

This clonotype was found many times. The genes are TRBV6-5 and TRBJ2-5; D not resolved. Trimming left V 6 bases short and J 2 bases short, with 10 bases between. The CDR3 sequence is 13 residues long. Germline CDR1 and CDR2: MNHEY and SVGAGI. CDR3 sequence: CASRMGIQETQYF. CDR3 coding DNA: TGTGCCAGCAGGATGGGAATTCAAGAGACCCAGTACTTC.

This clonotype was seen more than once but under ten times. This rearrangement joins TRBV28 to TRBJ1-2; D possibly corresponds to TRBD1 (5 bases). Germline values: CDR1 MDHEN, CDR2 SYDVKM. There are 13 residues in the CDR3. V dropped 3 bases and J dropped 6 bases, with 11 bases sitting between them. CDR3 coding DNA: TGTGCCAGCAGTTTCAGGGCCGGACATGGCTACACCTTC. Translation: CASSFRAGHGYTF.

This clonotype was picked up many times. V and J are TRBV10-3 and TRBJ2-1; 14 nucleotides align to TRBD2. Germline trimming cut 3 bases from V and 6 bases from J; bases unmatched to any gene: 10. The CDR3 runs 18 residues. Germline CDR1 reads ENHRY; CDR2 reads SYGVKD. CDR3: CAISDPGTSGSGGNEQFF. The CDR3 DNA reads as TGTGCCATCAGTGACCCGGGGACTAGCGGGAGCGGGGGCAATGAGCAGTTCTTC.

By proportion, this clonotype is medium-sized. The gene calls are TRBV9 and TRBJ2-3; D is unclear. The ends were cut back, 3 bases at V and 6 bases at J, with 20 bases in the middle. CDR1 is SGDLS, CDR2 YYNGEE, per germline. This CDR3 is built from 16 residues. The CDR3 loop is CASSDPLDVPADTQYF. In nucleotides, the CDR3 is TGTGCCAGCAGCGACCCGTTGGATGTTCCCGCGGATACGCAGTATTTT.

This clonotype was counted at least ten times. For the CDR3, the DNA is TGTGCCAGCAGCCCTCGGACAGGCCATCCGAACACCGGGGAGCTGTTTTTT. Encoded protein: CASSPRTGHPNTGELFF. The rearrangement joins TRBV21-1 to TRBJ2-2; the table's D gene call, TRBD1, was not cross checked with the DNA. TRBV21-1 corresponds to a pseudogene. This CDR3 spans 17 amino acids.

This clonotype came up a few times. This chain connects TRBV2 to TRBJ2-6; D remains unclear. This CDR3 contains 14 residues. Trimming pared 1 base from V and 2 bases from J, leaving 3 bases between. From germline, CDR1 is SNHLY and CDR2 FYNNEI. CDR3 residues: CASSEEAGANVLTF. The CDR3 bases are TGTGCCAGCAGTGAAGAGGCTGGGGCCAACGTCCTGACTTTC.

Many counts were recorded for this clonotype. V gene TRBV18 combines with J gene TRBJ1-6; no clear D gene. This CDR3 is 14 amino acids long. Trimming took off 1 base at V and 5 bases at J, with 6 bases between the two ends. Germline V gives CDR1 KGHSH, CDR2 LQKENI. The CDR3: CASSPRQNNSPLHF. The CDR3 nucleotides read TGTGCCAGCTCACCACGTCAGAATAATTCACCCCTCCACTTT.

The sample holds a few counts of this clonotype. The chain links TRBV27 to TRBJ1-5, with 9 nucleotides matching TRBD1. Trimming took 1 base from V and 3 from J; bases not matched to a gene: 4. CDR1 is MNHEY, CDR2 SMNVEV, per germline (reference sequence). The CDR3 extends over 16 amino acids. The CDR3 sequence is CASSLFGQGTNQPQHF. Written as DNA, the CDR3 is TGTGCCAGCAGTTTATTTGGACAGGGGACCAATCAGCCCCAGCATTTT.

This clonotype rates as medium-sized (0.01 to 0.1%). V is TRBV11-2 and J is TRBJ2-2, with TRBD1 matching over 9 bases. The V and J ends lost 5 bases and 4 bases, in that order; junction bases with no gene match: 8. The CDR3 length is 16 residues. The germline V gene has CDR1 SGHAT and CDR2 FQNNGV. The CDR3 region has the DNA TGTGCCAGCAGCGGAAGGACAGGGGACGGCACCGGGGAGCTGTTTTTT. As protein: CASSGRTGDGTGELFF. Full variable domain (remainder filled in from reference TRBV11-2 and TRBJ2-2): EAGVAQSPRYKIIEKRQSVAFWCNPISGHATLYWYQQILGQGPKLLIQFQNNGVVDDSQLPKDRFSAERLKGVDSTLKIQPAKLEDSAVYLCASSGRTGDGTGELFFGEGSRLTVL.

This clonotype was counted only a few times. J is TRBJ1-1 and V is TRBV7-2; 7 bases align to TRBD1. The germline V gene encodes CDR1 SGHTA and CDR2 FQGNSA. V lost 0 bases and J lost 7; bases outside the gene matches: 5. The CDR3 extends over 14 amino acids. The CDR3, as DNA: TGTGCCAGCAGCTTAGCTGGCGACAGGGTTGAAGCTTTCTTT. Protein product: CASSLAGDRVEAFF.

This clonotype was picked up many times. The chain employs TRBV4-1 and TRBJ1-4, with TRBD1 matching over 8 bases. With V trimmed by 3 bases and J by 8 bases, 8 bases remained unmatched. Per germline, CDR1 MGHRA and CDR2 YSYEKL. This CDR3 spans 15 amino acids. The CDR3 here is CASSHSDRGKEKLFF. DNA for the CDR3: TGCGCCAGCAGCCACTCCGACAGGGGAAAAGAAAAACTGTTTTTT.

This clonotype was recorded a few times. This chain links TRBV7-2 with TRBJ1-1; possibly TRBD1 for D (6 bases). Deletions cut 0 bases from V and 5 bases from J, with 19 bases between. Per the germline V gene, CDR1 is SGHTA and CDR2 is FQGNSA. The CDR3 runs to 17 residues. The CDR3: CASSLAKQGFGWTEAFF. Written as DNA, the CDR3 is TGTGCCAGCAGCTTAGCAAAACAGGGATTTGGTTGGACTGAAGCTTTCTTT.

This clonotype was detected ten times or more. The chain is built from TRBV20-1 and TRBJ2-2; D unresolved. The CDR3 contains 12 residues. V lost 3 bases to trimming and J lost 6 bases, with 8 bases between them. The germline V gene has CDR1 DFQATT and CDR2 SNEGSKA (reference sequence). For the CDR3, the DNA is TGCAGTGCTAGTAGGAGTCCCGGGGAGCTGTTTTTT. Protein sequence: CSASRSPGELFF.

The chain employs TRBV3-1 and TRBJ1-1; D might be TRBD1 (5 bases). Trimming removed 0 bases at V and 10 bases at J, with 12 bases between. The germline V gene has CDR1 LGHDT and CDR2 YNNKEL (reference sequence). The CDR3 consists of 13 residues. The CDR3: CASSQDELRGAFF. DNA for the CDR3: TGTGCCAGCAGCCAAGATGAATTGAGGGGAGCTTTCTTT.

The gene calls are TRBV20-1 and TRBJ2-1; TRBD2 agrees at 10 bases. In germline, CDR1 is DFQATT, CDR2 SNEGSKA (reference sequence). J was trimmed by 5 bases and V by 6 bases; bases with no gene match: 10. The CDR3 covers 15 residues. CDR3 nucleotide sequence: TGCAGTGCCCCCGGACTAGCGGCCTCAGACAATGAGCAGTTCTTC. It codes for CSAPGLAASDNEQFF.

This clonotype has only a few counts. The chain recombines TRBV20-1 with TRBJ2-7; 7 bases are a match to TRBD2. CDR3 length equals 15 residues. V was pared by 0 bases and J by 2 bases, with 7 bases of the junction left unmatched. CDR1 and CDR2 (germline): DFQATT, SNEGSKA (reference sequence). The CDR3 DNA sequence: TGCAGTGCTAGAGATTTAACTAGCGCTGCCTACGAGCAGTACTTC. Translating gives CSARDLTSAAYEQYF.